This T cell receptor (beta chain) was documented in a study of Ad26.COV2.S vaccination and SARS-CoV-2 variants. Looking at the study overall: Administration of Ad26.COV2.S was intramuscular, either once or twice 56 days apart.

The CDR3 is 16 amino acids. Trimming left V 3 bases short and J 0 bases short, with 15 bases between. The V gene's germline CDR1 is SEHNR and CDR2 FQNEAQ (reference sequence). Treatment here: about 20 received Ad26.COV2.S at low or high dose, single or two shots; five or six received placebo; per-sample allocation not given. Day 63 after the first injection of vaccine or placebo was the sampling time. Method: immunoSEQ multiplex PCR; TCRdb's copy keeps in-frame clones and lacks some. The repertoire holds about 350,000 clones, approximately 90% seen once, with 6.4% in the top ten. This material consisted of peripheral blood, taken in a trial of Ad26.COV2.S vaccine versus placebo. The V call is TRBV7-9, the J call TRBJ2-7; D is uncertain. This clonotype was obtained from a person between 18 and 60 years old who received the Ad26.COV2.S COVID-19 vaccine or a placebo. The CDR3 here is CASSFPPSPSSYEQYF. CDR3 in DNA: TGTGCCAGCAGCTTCCCTCCCTCCCCCAGCTCCTACGAGCAGTACTTC.